The T cell receptor beta chain under discussion was sequenced for a study of Ad26.COV2.S vaccination and SARS-CoV-2 variants. The overall study: A COV1001 Ad26.COV2.S trial-arm participant provided the sample. Once or twice, 56 days apart, Ad26.COV2.S was delivered intramuscularly.

This CDR3 spans 17 amino acids. V gave up 7 bases and J gave up 1 base, with 19 bases separating them. Per the germline V gene, CDR1 is LNHDA and CDR2 is SQIVND (reference sequence). Libraries were prepared by immunoSEQ multiplex PCR; TCRdb keeps only in-frame clonotypes and omits some of them. The sample includes 350,000 to 600,000 clones, 80% to 90% of them seen just once. Sample treatment: some 20 received Ad26.COV2.S at low or high dose, single or two shots; about 5 received placebo; per-sample allocation not given. Following the first vaccine or placebo injection, samples were taken on day 63. To note about this clone: Its target is unknown.

Broader study findings: Vaccine and placebo groups showed comparable non-spike TCR breadth.

Sequencing was performed on peripheral blood, taken in a trial of Ad26.COV2.S vaccine versus placebo. This receptor was identified in a person between 18 and 65 years old who received the Ad26.COV2.S COVID-19 vaccine or a placebo. The chain employs TRBV19 and TRBJ2-2, with TRBD2 as a possible D gene (5 bases). The CDR3 protein is CASNSIGSAGNTGELFF. The CDR3, as DNA: TGTGCCAGTAACAGTATAGGGAGTGCGGGGAACACCGGGGAGCTGTTTTTT.